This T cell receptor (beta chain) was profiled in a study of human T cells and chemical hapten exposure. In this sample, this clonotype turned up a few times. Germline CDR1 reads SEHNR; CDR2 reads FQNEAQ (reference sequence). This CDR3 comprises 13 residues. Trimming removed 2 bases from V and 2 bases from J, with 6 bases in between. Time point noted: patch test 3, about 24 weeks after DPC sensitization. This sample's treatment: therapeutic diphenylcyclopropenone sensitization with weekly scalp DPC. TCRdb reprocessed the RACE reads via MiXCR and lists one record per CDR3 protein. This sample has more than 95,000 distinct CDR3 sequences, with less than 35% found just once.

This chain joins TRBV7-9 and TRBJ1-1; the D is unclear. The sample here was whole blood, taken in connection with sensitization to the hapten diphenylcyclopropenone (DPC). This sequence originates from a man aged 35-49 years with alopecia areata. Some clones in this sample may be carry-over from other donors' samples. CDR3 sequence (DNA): TGTGCCAGCAGCTTAAGGTCTAACACTGAAGCTTTCTTT. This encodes CASSLRSNTEAFF.